This TCR beta chain is drawn from a study of cytomegalovirus exposure and HLA in healthy donors. Study-level points and caveats: Later analysis demonstrated an association between a missense DCLRE1C variant and TCR beta V- and J-gene trimming. Immune exposure data for these donors was limited to CMV serostatus.

Vbeta (60) and Jbeta (13) primers were used in the PCR. The table came from immunoSEQ multiplex PCR; TCRdb's copy has only in-frame clones and leaves some out. The sample gives over 30,000 clones, about two thirds of which show up once; over 9% is in the top ten. Concerning this clone itself: As yet, its antigen is unknown.

The CDR3 is 14 residues long. Per the germline V gene, CDR1 is SEHNR and CDR2 is FQNEAQ (reference sequence). With 4 bases removed from V and 4 bases from J, the gap between germline ends came to 13 bases. This chain joins TRBV7-9 and TRBJ1-2; D gene unclear. The TCR comes from a man aged 40-49 years in good health and CMV-seropositive. The specimen sequenced was PBMCs. CDR3 DNA: TGTGCCAGCAGCTCCTCCGGGAGGTCCTATGGCTACACCTTC. Translated, it gives CASSSSGRSYGYTF.